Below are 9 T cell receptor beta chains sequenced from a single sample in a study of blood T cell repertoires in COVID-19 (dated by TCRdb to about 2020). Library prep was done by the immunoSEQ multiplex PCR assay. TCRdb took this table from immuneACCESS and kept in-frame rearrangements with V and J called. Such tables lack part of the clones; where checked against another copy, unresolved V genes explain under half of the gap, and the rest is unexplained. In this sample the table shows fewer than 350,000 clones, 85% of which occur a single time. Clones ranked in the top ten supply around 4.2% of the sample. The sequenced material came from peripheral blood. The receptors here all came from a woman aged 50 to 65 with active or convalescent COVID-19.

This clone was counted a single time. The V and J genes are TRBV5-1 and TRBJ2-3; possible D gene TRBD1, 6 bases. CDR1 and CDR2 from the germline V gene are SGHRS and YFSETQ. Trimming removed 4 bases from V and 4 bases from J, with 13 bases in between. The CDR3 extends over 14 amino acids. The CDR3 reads CASSGTQGSDTQYF. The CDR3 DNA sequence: TGCGCCAGCAGCGGAACTCAGGGGTCAGATACGCAGTATTTT.

This CDR3 reads CASSSWTSGRLEQFF. Written as DNA, the CDR3 is TGTGCCAGCAGTTCATGGACTAGCGGGAGACTTGAGCAGTTCTTC. The rearrangement links TRBV6-5 to TRBJ2-1; 13 bases map to TRBD2. This CDR3 comprises 15 residues. J gave up 9 bases and V 4 bases, and 6 bases lay outside the gene matches. Germline CDR1 and CDR2: MNHEY and SVGAGI.

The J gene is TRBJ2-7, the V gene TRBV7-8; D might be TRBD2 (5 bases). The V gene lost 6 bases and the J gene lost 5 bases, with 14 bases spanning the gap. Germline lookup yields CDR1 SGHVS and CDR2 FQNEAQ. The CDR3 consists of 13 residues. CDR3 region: CASRYRAGDEQYF. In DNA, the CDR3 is TGTGCCAGCAGGTACCGGGCCGGGGACGAGCAGTACTTC.

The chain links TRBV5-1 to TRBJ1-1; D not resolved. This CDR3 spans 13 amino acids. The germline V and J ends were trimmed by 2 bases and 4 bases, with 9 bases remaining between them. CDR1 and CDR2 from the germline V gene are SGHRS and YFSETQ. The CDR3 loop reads CASSLNAGTEAFF. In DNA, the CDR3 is TGCGCCAGCAGCTTAAACGCGGGCACTGAAGCTTTCTTT.

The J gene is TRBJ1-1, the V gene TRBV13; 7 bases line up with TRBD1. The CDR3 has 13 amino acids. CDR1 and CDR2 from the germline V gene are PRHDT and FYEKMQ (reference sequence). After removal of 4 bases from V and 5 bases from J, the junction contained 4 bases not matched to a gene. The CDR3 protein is CASSWGQQTEAFF. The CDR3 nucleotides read TGTGCCAGCAGCTGGGGACAGCAAACTGAAGCTTTCTTT.

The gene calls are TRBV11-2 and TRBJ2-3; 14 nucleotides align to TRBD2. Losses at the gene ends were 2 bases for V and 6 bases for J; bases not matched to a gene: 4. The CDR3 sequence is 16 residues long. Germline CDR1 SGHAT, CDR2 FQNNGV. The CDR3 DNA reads TGTGCCAGCAGCTTAAGGGGACTAGCGGGAGTGGATACGCAGTATTTT. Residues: CASSLRGLAGVDTQYF.

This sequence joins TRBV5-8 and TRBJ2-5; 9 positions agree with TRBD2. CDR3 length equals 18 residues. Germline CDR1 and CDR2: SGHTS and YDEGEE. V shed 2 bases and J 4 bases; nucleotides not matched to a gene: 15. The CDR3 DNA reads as TGTGCCAGCAGCTTCTTGTTTGGTAGCGGGAGTTCATTAGAGACCCAGTACTTC. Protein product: CASSFLFGSGSSLETQYF.

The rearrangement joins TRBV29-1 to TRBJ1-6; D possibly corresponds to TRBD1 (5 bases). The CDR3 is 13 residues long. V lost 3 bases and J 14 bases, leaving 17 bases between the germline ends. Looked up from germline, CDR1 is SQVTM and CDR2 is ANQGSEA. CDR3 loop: CSVDSTDHGTLHF. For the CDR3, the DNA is TGCAGCGTTGACTCGACAGACCATGGGACCCTCCACTTT.

This CDR3 reads CAIRRTARNTEAFF. Written as DNA, the CDR3 is TGTGCCATCAGGAGGACAGCCCGAAACACTGAAGCTTTCTTT. The chain joins TRBV10-3 to TRBJ1-1, with D possibly being TRBD1 (6 bases). V dropped 6 bases and J dropped 2 bases, with 13 bases sitting between them. Germline CDR1 is ENHRY and CDR2 is SYGVKD. This CDR3 comprises 14 residues.